What follows are 11 T cell receptor beta chains derived from one specimen sequenced in a study of cytomegalovirus exposure and HLA in healthy donors. The protocol was immunoSEQ multiplex PCR, while the TCRdb copy is restricted to in-frame clones and leaves out a portion. The sample lists around 240,000 clones, nearly 90% seen once, with less than 0.4% in the top ten. The specimen sequenced was PBMCs. The source of these receptors is a woman under 30 in good health and CMV-seronegative.

The V call is TRBV4-3, the J call TRBJ2-7; possibly TRBD1 for D (5 bases). The ends were cut back, 1 base at V and 4 bases at J, with 8 bases in the middle. Germline V gene data show CDR1 as LGHNA and CDR2 as YSLEER. The CDR3 is 13 amino acids. The CDR3 DNA follows: TGCGCCAGCAGCCAAGGCTCAGGGTACGAGCAGTACTTC. This sequence encodes CASSQGSGYEQYF.

Written as DNA, the CDR3 is TGTGCCAGCAGTGATGGCAGTGCAACTAATGAAAAACTGTTTTTT. This codes for CASSDGSATNEKLFF. The rearrangement uses TRBV2 and TRBJ1-4; D uncertain. The length of the CDR3 is 15 residues. V lost 3 bases and J lost 0, with 8 bases in between. Looked up from germline, CDR1 is SNHLY and CDR2 is FYNNEI.

CDR3 DNA: TGTGCCAGCAGTCCCGGGACAGACAAAAACATTCAGTACTTC. Its translation: CASSPGTDKNIQYF. The rearrangement uses TRBV6-5 and TRBJ2-4, with 7 positions matching TRBD1. The CDR3 is 14 amino acids. Germline CDR1 MNHEY, CDR2 SVGAGI. The V and J ends lost 5 bases and 3 bases, in that order; junction bases with no gene match: 4.

The chain joins TRBV30 to TRBJ1-6, with D tentatively TRBD1 (6 bases). The CDR3 is 15 amino acids. Germline CDR1 GTSNPN, CDR2 SVGIG (reference sequence). V gave up 3 bases and J gave up 7 bases, with 16 bases separating them. In nucleotides, the CDR3 is TGTGCCTGGAGGGGATTACAGGGCCTCAATTCACCCCTCCACTTT. Translation gives CAWRGLQGLNSPLHF.

The chain has TRBV7-9 and TRBJ2-4; weak D call: TRBD2 (5 bases). The CDR3 runs 15 residues. CDR1 and CDR2 (germline): SEHNR, FQNEAQ (reference sequence). Trimming took off 0 bases at V and 8 bases at J, with 14 bases between the two ends. In nucleotides, the CDR3 is TGTGCCAGCAGCTTAGCCTTCGGGGAAGGTGACATTCAGTACTTC. Protein: CASSLAFGEGDIQYF.

The rearrangement links TRBV9 to TRBJ2-5; D perhaps matches TRBD2 (5 bases). V shed 0 bases and J shed 3 bases, with 9 bases lying between them. Germline CDR1 and CDR2: SGDLS and YYNGEE. The length of the CDR3 is 14 residues. Here the CDR3 DNA reads TGTGCCAGCAGCGTAGATCACGGGGAAGAGACCCAGTACTTC. This translates into CASSVDHGEETQYF.

The genes are TRBV11-3 and TRBJ2-2; 8 bases line up with TRBD1. CDR1 and CDR2 (germline): SGHNT, YENEEA. Trimming cost V 3 bases and J 1 base; bases outside gene matches: 1. This CDR3 has 15 residues. The CDR3 sequence: CASSFGTGNTGELFF. In nucleotides, the CDR3 is TGTGCCAGCAGCTTCGGGACAGGGAACACCGGGGAGCTGTTTTTT.

Note on this clone: At one end the junction does not follow the germline gene, possibly because of a read error. The V call is TRBV7-2, the J call TRBJ2-1; 11 bases map to TRBD2. This CDR3 comprises 14 residues. CDR1 and CDR2 (germline): SGHTA, FQGNSA. The CDR3, as DNA: TGTGCCAGCAGCACTAGCGGGGGTTACAGTGAGCAGTTCTTC. This translates into CASSTSGGYSEQFF.

The chain recombines TRBV14 with TRBJ2-5; D may be TRBD1 (5 bases). V was pared by 1 base and J by 0 bases, with 15 bases between. This CDR3 is 17 amino acids long. Germline V CDR1 and CDR2: SGHDN, FVKESK. The CDR3 sequence is CASSQAPSTAYQETQYF. As DNA, the CDR3 is TGTGCCAGCAGCCAAGCGCCTTCGACAGCCTACCAAGAGACCCAGTACTTC.

V usage is TRBV6-6 and J usage is TRBJ1-1; 8 nucleotides agree with TRBD1. J gave up 4 bases and V 7 bases, and 8 bases lay outside the gene matches. CDR1 is MNHNY and CDR2 is SVGAGI in the germline V gene (reference sequence). This CDR3 is built from 14 residues. DNA of the CDR3: TGTGCCAGCACCCAACAGGGGGGACCCACTGAAGCTTTCTTT. It translates to CASTQQGGPTEAFF.

J is TRBJ2-7 and V is TRBV7-7, with TRBD2 matching 12 bases. The ends lost 4 bases at V and 2 bases at J; junction bases unmatched: 9. Per the germline V gene, CDR1 is SSHAT and CDR2 is FNYEAQ (reference sequence). The CDR3 loop spans 17 amino acids. The CDR3 nucleotides are TGTGCCAGCAGCTGCGGTAATACTAGCGGGGGGACCTACGAGCAGTACGTC. Translation gives CASSCGNTSGGTYEQYV.